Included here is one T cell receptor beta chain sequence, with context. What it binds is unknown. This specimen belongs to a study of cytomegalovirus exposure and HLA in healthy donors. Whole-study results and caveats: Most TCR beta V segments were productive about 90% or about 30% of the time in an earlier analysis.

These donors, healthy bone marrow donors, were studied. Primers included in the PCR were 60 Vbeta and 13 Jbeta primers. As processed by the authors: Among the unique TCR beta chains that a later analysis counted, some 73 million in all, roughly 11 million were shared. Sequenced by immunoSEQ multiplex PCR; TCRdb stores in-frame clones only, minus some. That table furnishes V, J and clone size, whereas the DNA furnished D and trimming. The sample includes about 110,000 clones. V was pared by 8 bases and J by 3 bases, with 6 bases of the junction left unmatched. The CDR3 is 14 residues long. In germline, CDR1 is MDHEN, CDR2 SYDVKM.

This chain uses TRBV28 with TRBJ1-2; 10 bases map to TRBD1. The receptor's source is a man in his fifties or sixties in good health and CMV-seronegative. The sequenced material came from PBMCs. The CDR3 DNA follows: TGTGCCAGCCGGGACAGGGGCAAGGACTATGGCTACACCTTC. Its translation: CASRDRGKDYGYTF.